The source of this T cell receptor beta chain is a study of blood T cell repertoires in COVID-19. Measured with immunoSEQ multiplex PCR; TCRdb has only the in-frame clones, and not every one. The sample includes 150,000 to 200,000 clones, about nine tenths seen only once; the top ten take about 3.9%. This clone came up once. From germline, CDR1 is MNHEY and CDR2 SMNVEV (reference sequence). This CDR3 contains 12 residues. With V trimmed by 6 bases and J by 6 bases, 2 bases remained unmatched. Specimen: peripheral blood. The clonotype originates from a woman in her thirties with acute or convalescent COVID-19. This sequence joins TRBV27 and TRBJ1-2; 9 bases align to TRBD1. Here the CDR3 reads CASRRQGDGYTF. The CDR3 DNA follows: TGTGCCAGCAGGAGACAGGGGGATGGCTACACCTTC.